Listed below are T cell receptor beta chains from one sample, sequenced in a study of cytomegalovirus exposure and HLA in healthy donors. Only in-frame clones appear in the TCRdb table, and some are missing; sequencing was by immunoSEQ multiplex PCR. The sample carries some 150,000 clones, about 86% recorded once. The sequencing input was PBMCs. These receptors all come from a human donor in good health. Both conserved end residues are part of each CDR3. Each record gives: CDR3 length, D gene, clone size, J gene, V gene, CDR3 protein, CDR3 DNA. A D gene is named only where the DNA matches it firmly. Clone size is shown for a subset of rows, as once, few, many or a class of expanded clone.

13	.	.	TRBJ2-7	TRBV7-6	CASSLTGQNEQYF	TGTGCCAGCAGCTTAACCGGACAGAACGAGCAGTACTTC
15	.	.	TRBJ1-6	TRBV6-5	CASSSHSSYNSPLHF	TGTGCCAGCAGTTCTCACAGTTCCTATAATTCACCCCTCCACTTT
18	.	.	TRBJ1-6	TRBV9	CASSPRSGVSSYNSPLHF	TGTGCCAGCAGCCCGCGATCCGGGGTGAGCTCCTATAATTCACCCCTCCACTTT
14	.	once	TRBJ2-1	TRBV27	CASSLSVSGTEQFF	TGTGCCAGCAGTTTGTCCGTATCGGGAACTGAGCAGTTCTTC
16	TRBD2	.	TRBJ2-3	TRBV7-3	CASSTSPGTSIDTQYF	TGTGCCAGCAGCACGTCCCCCGGGACTAGCATCGATACGCAGTATTTT
14	TRBD1	.	TRBJ1-5	TRBV5-5	CASSIQGSNQPQHF	TGTGCCAGCAGCATACAGGGGTCCAATCAGCCCCAGCATTTT
14	TRBD1	.	TRBJ2-7	TRBV18	CASSPMTGGNEQYF	TGTGCCAGCTCACCCATGACAGGGGGCAACGAGCAGTACTTC
11	.	.	TRBJ1-2	TRBV2	CASSVIYGYTF	TGTGCCAGCAGTGTAATCTATGGCTACACCTTC
16	TRBD1	.	TRBJ2-1	TRBV6-5	CASSFRQGIAYNEQFF	TGTGCCAGCAGTTTCCGACAGGGGATAGCCTACAATGAGCAGTTCTTC
11	.	.	TRBJ2-7	TRBV30	CAWSLEYEQYF	TGTGCCTGGAGTTTAGAATACGAGCAGTACTTC
15	.	.	TRBJ1-5	TRBV28	CASSLSGNGNQPQHF	TGTGCCAGCAGTTTATCGGGGAATGGCAATCAGCCCCAGCATTTT
11	.	.	TRBJ1-1	TRBV28	CASSQGRRAFF	TGTGCCAGCAGTCAAGGGAGACGAGCTTTCTTT
16	.	.	TRBJ1-6	TRBV6-4	CASRSQGRGNNSPLHF	TGTGCCAGCAGGAGTCAGGGCCGGGGGAATAATTCACCCCTCCACTTT
13	.	.	TRBJ1-4	TRBV2	CASTLGQVAKLFF	TGTGCCAGCACCCTGGGGCAAGTAGCAAAACTGTTTTTT
13	TRBD2	.	TRBJ2-7	TRBV30	CAWSTGTSGSVGF	TGTGCCTGGAGTACCGGGACTAGCGGGAGTGTGGGCTTC
14	TRBD1	.	TRBJ1-6	TRBV12-5	CASGLAGGNSPLHF	TGTGCTAGTGGTTTGGCAGGGGGGAATTCACCCCTCCACTTT
14	TRBD1	once	TRBJ2-1	TRBV6-5	CATSRDRGPNEQFF	TGTGCCACCTCTCGGGACAGGGGTCCCAATGAGCAGTTCTTC
14	.	.	TRBJ2-1	TRBV7-6	CASSFRDNQNEQFF	TGTGCCAGCAGCTTCCGGGACAACCAAAATGAGCAGTTCTTC
17	TRBD1	.	TRBJ1-5	TRBV28	CASSLPGQGVGSQPQHF	TGTGCCAGCAGCCTTCCGGGACAGGGTGTGGGTAGTCAGCCCCAGCATTTT
13	.	once	TRBJ1-1	TRBV27	CASSLRGNTEAFF	TGTGCCAGCAGTTTAAGAGGTAACACTGAAGCTTTCTTT
14	TRBD1	.	TRBJ2-2	TRBV29-1	CSVEGTANTGELFF	TGCAGCGTTGAGGGGACAGCGAACACCGGGGAGCTGTTTTTT
14	.	.	TRBJ1-5	TRBV28	CASSFGGGGQPQHF	TGTGCCAGCAGTTTCGGGGGGGGCGGTCAGCCCCAGCATTTT
13	.	once	TRBJ1-1	TRBV6-5	CASSYPGSDSTFF	TGTGCCAGCAGTTACCCAGGGTCGGATAGTACTTTCTTT
16	TRBD2	.	TRBJ2-7	TRBV7-2	CASSPRGLAGGNEQYF	TGTGCCAGCAGCCCCAGGGGACTAGCGGGAGGTAACGAGCAGTACTTC
13	.	once	TRBJ2-3	TRBV5-4	CASSLQVSDTQYF	TGTGCCAGCAGCTTGCAGGTTTCAGATACGCAGTATTTT
15	.	once	TRBJ2-3	TRBV7-3	CASSLDSSFTDTQYF	TGTGCCAGCAGCTTGGACAGCTCCTTCACAGATACGCAGTATTTT
15	.	.	TRBJ1-5	TRBV19	CASSIRDTANQPQHF	TGTGCCAGTAGTATACGGGACACCGCAAATCAGCCCCAGCATTTT
13	.	once	TRBJ2-3	TRBV9	CASSLPGSDTQYF	TGTGCCAGCAGCCTCCCGGGGTCGGATACGCAGTATTTT
13	.	.	TRBJ2-7	TRBV5-5	CASSLLQGYEQYF	TGTGCCAGCAGCTTGTTACAGGGCTACGAGCAGTACTTC
14	TRBD1	.	TRBJ2-7	TRBV27	CASSPTGWSYEQYF	TGTGCCAGCAGCCCGACAGGGTGGTCCTACGAGCAGTACTTC
15	TRBD2	.	TRBJ2-7	TRBV4-1	CASSSRLAGGWEQYF	TGCGCCAGCAGCTCTCGACTAGCGGGAGGTTGGGAGCAGTACTTC
12	.	.	TRBJ1-4	TRBV29-1	CSVHATNEKLFF	TGCAGCGTTCATGCAACTAATGAAAAACTGTTTTTT
15	TRBD1	.	TRBJ2-3	TRBV5-1	CASSFTGERTDTQYF	TGCGCCAGCAGTTTTACAGGGGAACGGACAGATACGCAGTATTTT
11	TRBD2	.	TRBJ2-7	TRBV28	CASSGTNEQYF	TGTGCCAGCAGTGGGACTAACGAGCAGTACTTC
15	.	.	TRBJ1-5	TRBV27	CASSLGGYSNQPQHF	TGTGCCAGCAGTTTGGGGGGATATAGCAATCAGCCCCAGCATTTT
15	TRBD2	.	TRBJ2-1	TRBV25-1	CASSVYSGRTHEQFF	TGTGCCAGCAGTGTGTATAGCGGGAGAACTCATGAGCAGTTCTTC
14	TRBD2	.	TRBJ2-1	TRBV5-1	CASSLAGDRNEQFF	TGCGCCAGCAGTTTAGCGGGAGATCGGAATGAGCAGTTCTTC
16	.	once	TRBJ1-6	TRBV14	CASSHLKQAGNSPLHF	TGTGCCAGCAGCCATCTTAAGCAGGCTGGCAATTCACCCCTCCACTTT
13	.	.	TRBJ1-1	TRBV6-1	CASSVMSRTEAFF	TGTGCCAGCAGTGTTATGTCCCGGACTGAAGCTTTCTTT
17	TRBD2	.	TRBJ2-7	TRBV4-2	CASSRAGASGYSYEQYF	TGTGCCAGCAGCCGAGCGGGGGCTAGCGGATACTCCTACGAGCAGTACTTC
15	TRBD2	.	TRBJ2-7	TRBV4-1	CASSPGSGSSYEQYF	TGCGCCAGCAGCCCGGGTAGCGGGAGCTCCTACGAGCAGTACTTC
14	.	.	TRBJ2-1	TRBV7-3	CASSPRREENEQFF	TGTGCCAGCAGCCCCCGGCGGGAAGAAAATGAGCAGTTCTTC
15	TRBD1	.	TRBJ2-2	TRBV6-6	CASSITTGATGELFF	TGTGCCAGCAGTATAACGACAGGGGCCACCGGGGAGCTGTTTTTT
15	TRBD1	.	TRBJ1-6	TRBV2	CASRPRTGLSSPLHF	TGTGCCAGCAGGCCCAGGACAGGCTTGAGTTCACCCCTCCACTTT
16	.	.	TRBJ1-1	TRBV28	CASSLISAGLNTEAFF	TGTGCCAGCAGCCTCATCAGCGCGGGCCTTAACACTGAAGCTTTCTTT
14	TRBD1	.	TRBJ1-5	TRBV2	CASAGQGVNQPQHF	TGTGCCAGTGCCGGACAGGGCGTTAATCAGCCCCAGCATTTT
15	.	.	TRBJ1-1	TRBV5-4	CASSLATGRNTEAFF	TGTGCCAGCAGCTTGGCAACAGGGCGGAACACTGAAGCTTTCTTT
16	TRBD1	.	TRBJ1-1	TRBV18	CASSLAGTGTNTEAFF	TGTGCCAGCTCACTCGCCGGGACAGGAACGAACACTGAAGCTTTCTTT
15	TRBD2	.	TRBJ2-7	TRBV4-3	CASSQGLAAPYEQYF	TGCGCCAGCAGCCAAGGGCTAGCGGCCCCTTACGAGCAGTACTTC
11	.	.	TRBJ2-7	TRBV5-1	CASRGTYEQYF	TGCGCCAGCCGGGGTACCTACGAGCAGTACTTC
18	TRBD1	.	TRBJ1-6	TRBV18	CASSSLSRDRGLNSPLHF	TGTGCCAGCTCATCACTGAGTCGGGACAGGGGCCTTAATTCACCCCTCCACTTT
16	TRBD2	.	TRBJ2-3	TRBV6-5	CASSYSRWGGTDTQYF	TGTGCCAGCAGTTACTCACGGTGGGGGGGAACAGATACGCAGTATTTT
14	TRBD1	.	TRBJ1-4	TRBV6-6	CASSLQGDGEKLFF	TGTGCCAGCAGTTTACAGGGGGACGGTGAAAAACTGTTTTTT
13	.	.	TRBJ1-1	TRBV2	CASSGRGSTEAFF	TGTGCCAGCAGTGGCAGGGGAAGCACTGAAGCTTTCTTT
14	.	.	TRBJ1-1	TRBV5-1	CASSKEIQGIEAFF	TGCGCCAGCAGCAAGGAGATCCAGGGAATTGAAGCTTTCTTT
14	.	.	TRBJ2-1	TRBV2	CASSVVGSYNEQFF	TGTGCCAGCAGTGTTGTTGGGAGCTACAATGAGCAGTTCTTC
17	.	.	TRBJ1-1	TRBV15	CATSRSRAATGITEAFF	TGTGCCACCAGCAGATCCCGGGCCGCAACGGGGATCACTGAAGCTTTCTTT
13	TRBD1	.	TRBJ1-2	TRBV7-8	CASSLEQGYGYTF	TGTGCCAGCAGCTTAGAACAGGGGTATGGCTACACCTTC
13	TRBD1	few	TRBJ2-7	TRBV27	CASSWGQGNEQYF	TGTGCCAGCTCGTGGGGACAGGGGAACGAGCAGTACTTC
15	TRBD2	.	TRBJ2-7	TRBV9	CASSSLAGPTYEQYF	TGTGCCAGCAGCTCATTAGCGGGTCCCACCTACGAGCAGTACTTC